This T cell receptor (beta chain) emerged from a study of blood T cell repertoires in COVID-19. This CDR3 is built from 15 residues. Germline V CDR1 and CDR2: LNHDA, SQIVND (reference sequence). Unmatched junction bases numbered 10, after V lost 7 bases and J lost 10 bases. Repertoires were generated with immunoSEQ multiplex PCR, while TCRdb's copy carries only in-frame clones and drops some. The data show 35,000 or so clones, just over 85% seen once. The specimen sequenced was peripheral blood. The rearrangement uses TRBV19 and TRBJ2-1, with 13 bases matching TRBD2. This receptor was identified in a human donor in a cohort sampled during active COVID-19. The CDR3 protein is CASTSPGLAGQEQFF. DNA for the CDR3: TGTGCCAGTACCTCTCCGGGACTAGCGGGACAGGAGCAGTTCTTC.